This T cell receptor beta chain was documented in a study of radiotherapy plus CTLA-4 blockade in lung cancer. Study context: There were objective responses in around 18% of patients, and approximately 30% had disease control. General observations from the study: Some TCR clones had been derived from tumors. These clones expanded in peripheral blood after radiotherapy plus ipilimumab.

Libraries were prepared by immunoSEQ multiplex PCR; TCRdb keeps only in-frame clonotypes and omits some of them. The sample has 50,000 or so clones; nearly 90% are singletons. V lost 5 bases to trimming and J lost 5 bases, with 6 bases between them. Germline V gene sequence: CDR1 SGHTA, CDR2 FQGNSA. The CDR3 is 12 residues long. Concerning this clone itself: Its antigen is still unknown.

The source is a human donor with non-small cell lung cancer whose response to radiotherapy plus ipilimumab could not be evaluated. The sample was peripheral blood, taken from a patient treated with radiotherapy plus ipilimumab. The chain couples TRBV7-2 to TRBJ2-2; D gene ambiguous. CDR3: CASSAITGELFF. CDR3 nucleotides: TGTGCCAGCAGCGCTATAACCGGGGAGCTGTTTTTT.